The rows below give T cell receptor beta chains drawn from one sample of a study of TIL therapy for anti-PD-1-resistant metastatic lung cancer. TCRdb's table, derived via immunoSEQ multiplex PCR, lists solely in-frame clones and lacks some. This table has just under 60,000 clones, approximately 69% appearing once. Sequences were derived from blood, sampled at baseline. Source of these receptors: a person aged 25-85 years with non-small cell lung cancer. The CDR3 runs from the conserved cysteine through the conserved F or W. D genes are given only for firm matches. Not every row has a clone size; where given, it reads once, few, many or a size class.

j_call,clone_size,v_call,cdr3_length,d_call,cdr3_aa,cdr3_nt
TRBJ2-7,-,TRBV4-1,15,-,CASSQEAQGFGEQYF,TGCGCCAGCAGCCAAGAGGCCCAGGGATTTGGCGAGCAGTACTTC
TRBJ2-3,few,TRBV5-6,16,TRBD2,CASSLVPLAGGDTQYF,TGTGCCAGCAGCTTGGTTCCCCTAGCGGGCGGAGATACGCAGTATTTT
TRBJ1-4,-,TRBV6-6,16,TRBD1,CASSFRPGTGDEKLFF,TGTGCCAGCAGTTTCCGCCCCGGGACAGGGGATGAAAAACTGTTTTTT
TRBJ1-1,-,TRBV2,13,-,CASSSDTNTEAFF,TGTGCCAGCAGTTCAGACACGAACACTGAAGCTTTCTTT
TRBJ1-2,-,TRBV2,13,-,CASSRDTSSGYTF,TGTGCCAGCAGCCGGGACACTTCCAGTGGCTACACCTTC
TRBJ2-2,-,TRBV2,14,-,CASKASSDTGELFF,TGTGCCAGCAAGGCTAGCTCGGACACCGGGGAGCTGTTTTTT
TRBJ2-4,-,TRBV7-2,15,-,CASSFHPDRENIQYF,TGTGCCAGCAGCTTTCACCCGGACCGGGAAAACATTCAGTACTTC
TRBJ2-1,-,TRBV6-1,16,-,CASSEYMGRGYNEQFF,TGTGCCAGCAGTGAATATATGGGGCGCGGGTACAATGAGCAGTTCTTC
TRBJ2-7,few,TRBV5-4,14,-,CASSLDGAGREQYF,TGTGCCAGCAGCTTGGATGGGGCAGGGCGCGAGCAGTACTTC
TRBJ1-3,-,TRBV11-2,14,-,CASSLRTDGNTIYF,TGTGCCAGCAGCCTACGGACGGATGGAAACACCATATATTTT
TRBJ1-5,-,TRBV6-5,14,TRBD1,CASSQDRGRQPQHF,TGTGCCAGCAGCCAGGACAGGGGAAGGCAGCCCCAGCATTTT
TRBJ1-3,-,TRBV2,18,TRBD1,CASSPPSTGAHSGNTIYF,TGTGCCAGCAGTCCCCCCTCAACAGGGGCCCACTCTGGAAACACCATATATTTT
TRBJ2-7,-,TRBV5-4,13,-,CASSLGTSREQYF,TGTGCCAGCAGCTTGGGGACTTCCCGGGAGCAGTACTTC
TRBJ2-6,-,TRBV5-1,17,TRBD2,CASSLSSGGPGANVLTF,TGCGCCAGCAGCTTGTCTAGCGGGGGGCCTGGGGCCAACGTCCTGACTTTC
TRBJ1-6,-,TRBV4-1,15,-,CASSQDPRGDSPLHF,TGCGCCAGCAGCCAAGATCCGCGAGGGGATTCACCCCTCCACTTT
TRBJ1-1,-,TRBV7-9,13,TRBD1,CASSIFGTGEAFF,TGTGCCAGCAGCATCTTCGGGACAGGGGAAGCTTTCTTT